This record concerns one T cell receptor (beta chain) sequence. Its antigen is undetermined. This sample was included in a study of cytomegalovirus exposure and HLA in healthy donors. Study-wide context: For the roughly 370 genotyped donors, around 76% fell within the Caucasian-associated ancestry cluster. Study-wide points: A later analysis associated 15,000 or so TCR beta sequences with HLA alleles at a 0.05 false discovery rate. Trimming of TCR beta V- and J-genes showed a link, identified in a later analysis, to a missense DCLRE1C variant. Immune exposure information comprised only CMV serostatus.

PCR used 60 Vbeta primers and 13 Jbeta primers. TCRdb's table, derived via immunoSEQ multiplex PCR, lists solely in-frame clones and lacks some. This sample has fewer than 200,000 clones, with roughly four fifths found just once. The CDR3 runs to 13 residues. The germline gives CDR1 SGHVS, CDR2 FQNEAQ. Trimming left V 1 base short and J 4 bases short, with 5 bases between. The rearrangement joins TRBV7-8 to TRBJ2-1; D is uncertain. This receptor was identified in a female donor in good health and CMV-seronegative. The sample consisted of PBMCs. CDR3 region: CASSLGQYNEQFF. The CDR3 bases are TGTGCCAGCAGCTTAGGCCAGTACAATGAGCAGTTCTTC.